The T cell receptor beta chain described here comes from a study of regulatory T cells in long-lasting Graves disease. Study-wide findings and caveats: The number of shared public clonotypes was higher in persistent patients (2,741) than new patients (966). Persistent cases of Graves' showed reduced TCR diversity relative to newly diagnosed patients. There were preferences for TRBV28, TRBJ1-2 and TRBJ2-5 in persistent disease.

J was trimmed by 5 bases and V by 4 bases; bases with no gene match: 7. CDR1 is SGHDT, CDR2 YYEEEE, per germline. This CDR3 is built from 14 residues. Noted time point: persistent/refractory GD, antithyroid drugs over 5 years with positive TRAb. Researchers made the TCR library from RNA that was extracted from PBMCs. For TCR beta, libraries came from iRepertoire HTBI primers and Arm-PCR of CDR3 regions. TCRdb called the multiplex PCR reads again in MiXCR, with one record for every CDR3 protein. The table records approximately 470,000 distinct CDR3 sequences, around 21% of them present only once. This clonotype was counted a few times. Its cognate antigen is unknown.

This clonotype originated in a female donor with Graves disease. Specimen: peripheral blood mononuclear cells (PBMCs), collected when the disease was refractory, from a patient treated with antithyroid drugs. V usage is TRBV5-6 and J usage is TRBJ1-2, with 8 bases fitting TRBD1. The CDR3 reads CASSSTGGEYGYTF. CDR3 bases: TGTGCCAGCAGCAGTACAGGGGGAGAGTATGGCTACACCTTC. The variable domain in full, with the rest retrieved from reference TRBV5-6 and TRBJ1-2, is DAGVTQSPTHLIKTRGQQVTLRCSPKSGHDTVSWYQQALGQGPQFIFQYYEEEERQRGNFPDRFSGHQFPNYSSELNVNALLLGDSALYLCASSSTGGEYGYTFGSGTRLTVV.